Below, 2 T cell receptor beta chains from the same sample are listed, as sequenced in a study of neurological immune-mediated disorders (dated by TCRdb to between 2018 and 2020). Library construction relied on 5' RACE. Sequenced on an Illumina HiSeq 2500. Starting from the raw public reads, TCRdb applied fastp trimming at Q25, assembled clones with MiXCR and retained in-frame beta chains. A single entry per CDR3 protein holds the most common genes and DNA from its merged rows. This sample lists over 55,000 distinct CDR3 sequences; 2% to 2.5% were detected once. The ten largest clones capture about 2.9% of the sample. Material for sequencing was PBMCs. The receptors derive from a man in his forties or fifties with multiple sclerosis.

The chain is built from TRBV3-1 and TRBJ1-2; D remains unclear. Germline V CDR1 and CDR2: LGHDT, YNNKEL (reference sequence). V was cut by 1 base and J by 3 bases, with 12 bases left in between. The CDR3 contains 15 residues. The CDR3 sequence: CASSQVSAGDYGYTF. CDR3 nucleotide sequence: TGTGCCAGCAGCCAAGTATCGGCAGGCGACTATGGCTACACCTTC.

This clonotype was counted at least ten times. This sequence joins TRBV5-1 and TRBJ2-5, with a tentative D call TRBD2 (6 bases). The CDR3 extends over 17 amino acids. V was trimmed by 4 bases and J by 2 bases, leaving 21 bases between them. The germline V gene has CDR1 SGHRS and CDR2 YFSETQ. The CDR3: CASSLNGGLPQQETQYF. The CDR3 bases are TGCGCCAGCAGCCTCAATGGGGGACTGCCACAACAAGAGACCCAGTACTTC. The entire variable domain, with the rest obtained from reference TRBV5-1 and TRBJ2-5, is as follows: KAGVTQTPRYLIKTRGQQVTLSCSPISGHRSVSWYQQTPGQGLQFLFEYFSETQRNKGNFPGRFSGRQFSNSRSEMNVSTLELGDSALYLCASSLNGGLPQQETQYFGPGTRLLVL.